This T cell receptor beta chain is drawn from a study of technical replicates of blood from several donors. Data came from immunoSEQ multiplex PCR; TCRdb stores just in-frame clones and leaves some out. Of 70,000 to 95,000 clones listed, approximately 96% are singletons. This TCR came from a human donor in good health. Sequenced material: T cells isolated from PBMCs.

The CDR3 spells CASSLSLGVQPQHF. The CDR3 bases are TGTGCCAGCAGTTTATCGTTGGGAGTCCAGCCCCAGCATTTT. This rearrangement joins TRBV27 to TRBJ1-5; D call uncertain. Trimming cost V 0 bases and J 7 bases, with 10 bases left between them. The germline CDR1 and CDR2 sequences are MNHEY and SMNVEV (reference sequence). The CDR3 contains 14 residues.